The 21 T cell receptor beta chains reported below all come from one sample, sequenced in a study of cytomegalovirus exposure and HLA in healthy donors. Vbeta (60) and Jbeta (13) primers were used in the PCR. The table came from immunoSEQ multiplex PCR; TCRdb's copy has only in-frame clones and leaves some out. Of tens of thousands of clones listed, roughly two fifths were seen once; the top ten hold around 2%. The sequenced sample consisted of PBMCs. Receptors originate from a woman aged 45 to 65 in good health and CMV-seronegative.

This clone has only a few counts. The gene calls are TRBV5-5 and TRBJ2-7; 11 bases line up with TRBD1. This CDR3 contains 15 residues. Germline lookup yields CDR1 SGHKS and CDR2 YYEKEE (reference sequence). V trimming: 5 bases; J trimming: 7 bases; junction bases outside the gene matches: 11. CDR3 in amino acids: CASRDTGQGAQEQYF. Written as DNA, the CDR3 is TGTGCCAGCAGGGACACTGGACAGGGGGCGCAAGAGCAGTACTTC.

The chain couples TRBV6-5 to TRBJ1-4, with 8 bases identical to TRBD1. CDR3 length: 15 residues. After removal of 0 bases from V and 7 bases from J, the junction contained 4 bases not matched to a gene. Germline values: CDR1 MNHEY, CDR2 SVGAGI. CDR3 sequence (DNA): TGTGCCAGCAGTTACTCGGCAGGGGGCGGTGAAAAACTGTTTTTT. Amino acids: CASSYSAGGGEKLFF.

V is TRBV7-6 and J is TRBJ1-5, with 9 bases identical to TRBD1. The CDR3 extends over 18 amino acids. Trimming cost V 3 bases and J 4 bases; bases outside gene matches: 13. Germline V gene lookup returns CDR1 SGHVS and CDR2 FNYEAQ. CDR3 sequence: CASSFLPPTGGENQPQHF. For the CDR3, the DNA is TGTGCCAGCAGCTTCCTCCCCCCGACAGGGGGGGAAAATCAGCCCCAGCATTTT.

The sample holds a few counts of this clone. The J gene is TRBJ1-4, the V gene TRBV5-5; 8 nucleotides agree with TRBD1. V shed 4 bases and J 4 bases; nucleotides not matched to a gene: 3. The CDR3 contains 14 residues. Germline assignment: CDR1 SGHKS and CDR2 YYEKEE (reference sequence). This CDR3 reads CASSRTGGNEKLFF. CDR3 DNA sequence: TGTGCCAGCAGCCGCACAGGGGGTAATGAAAAACTGTTTTTT.

A single count supports this clone. V gene TRBV7-7 combines with J gene TRBJ2-2; 8 positions agree with TRBD2. The CDR3 sequence is 14 residues long. Germline V gives CDR1 SSHAT, CDR2 FNYEAQ (reference sequence). The trim removed 8 bases at V and 7 bases at J, leaving 9 bases unmatched. The CDR3, as DNA: TGTGCCAGCGGGCGCTCCGGGGGGGTCGGGGAGCTGTTTTTT. This gives the protein CASGRSGGVGELFF.

Only a few counts were recorded for this clone. The V and J genes are TRBV15 and TRBJ1-2; D not resolved. Germline loops: CDR1 LNHNV, CDR2 YYDKDF (reference sequence). The CDR3 spans 13 residues. Trimming took off 5 bases at V and 5 bases at J, with 12 bases between the two ends. CDR3 in DNA: TGTGCCACCAGCTTCACCGTCGGGTATGGCTACACCTTC. As protein: CATSFTVGYGYTF.

V gene TRBV27 combines with J gene TRBJ2-7; maybe TRBD2 (6 bases). V dropped 5 bases and J dropped 5 bases, with 16 bases sitting between them. This CDR3 has 14 amino acids. CDR1 and CDR2 from the germline V gene are MNHEY and SMNVEV (reference sequence). The CDR3 DNA reads as TGTGCCAGCAGTGAATCCGGGAGAGTCGACGAGCAGTACTTC. Amino acid sequence: CASSESGRVDEQYF.

J is TRBJ1-3 and V is TRBV2, with no clear D. Trimming took 6 bases from V and 0 from J, leaving 18 bases between them. Per the germline V gene, CDR1 is SNHLY and CDR2 is FYNNEI. The CDR3 sequence is 17 residues long. The CDR3 DNA reads TGTGCCAGCAGCCCGGGTACAAGGCCCACCTCTGGAAACACCATATATTTT. It specifies CASSPGTRPTSGNTIYF.

The chain has TRBV6-4 and TRBJ1-1; the D gene is possibly TRBD1 (5 bases). Trimming pared 6 bases from V and 1 base from J, leaving 12 bases between. The CDR3 runs 14 residues. Germline V CDR1 and CDR2: MRHNA, SNTAGT. In DNA, the CDR3 is TGTGCCAGCAGCTCCCAGGGCGGGAACACTGAAGCTTTCTTT. Translating it yields CASSSQGGNTEAFF.

Only one count was recorded for this clone. The rearrangement uses TRBV5-6 and TRBJ2-2; no firm D call. Between the trimmed V and J ends, which lost 0 bases and 3 bases, there was a span of 6 bases. Germline loops: CDR1 SGHDT, CDR2 YYEEEE. This CDR3 contains 14 residues. The CDR3 coding sequence is TGTGCCAGCAGCTTGGCGCTAGACACCGGGGAGCTGTTTTTT. Amino acid sequence: CASSLALDTGELFF.

This chain links TRBV4-1 with TRBJ2-1, with 10 bases fitting TRBD1. The germline CDR1 and CDR2 sequences are MGHRA and YSYEKL. V shed 4 bases, J shed 2 bases, and the junction held 8 bases outside the gene matches. The CDR3 sequence is 17 residues long. For the CDR3, the DNA is TGCGCCAGCAGCCCTTGGGACAGGGGACCTACCTACAATGAGCAGTTCTTC. This encodes CASSPWDRGPTYNEQFF.

This clone was seen a few times. The V and J genes are TRBV14 and TRBJ2-7; 9 bases are shared with TRBD1. The CDR3 length is 14 residues. Germline CDR1 and CDR2: SGHDN and FVKESK. Unmatched junction bases numbered 5, after V lost 6 bases and J lost 2 bases. The CDR3 DNA sequence: TGTGCCAGCAGGAGGGGACAGGGTACCTACGAGCAGTACTTC. Protein product: CASRRGQGTYEQYF.

The chain employs TRBV6-6 and TRBJ2-7; D is unresolved. CDR1 is MNHNY and CDR2 is SVGAGI in the germline V gene (reference sequence). This CDR3 comprises 15 residues. V lost 6 bases, J lost 2 bases, and 17 bases lay in between. The CDR3 reads CASSPHLLPTYEQYF. CDR3 nucleotides: TGTGCCAGCAGCCCCCACCTCCTCCCTACCTACGAGCAGTACTTC.

The chain combines TRBV21-1 with TRBJ2-2; no check of the table's D call, TRBD1, against the DNA was made. TRBV21-1 is classified as a pseudogene. The length of the CDR3 is 17 residues. In DNA form, the CDR3 reads TGTGCCAGCAGCAAAAAAGGCCCCGGGACAGTGACCGGGGAGCTGTTTTTT. It translates to CASSKKGPGTVTGELFF.

This clone came up a few times. The chain has TRBV10-2 and TRBJ1-5; TRBD1 aligns across 7 bases. The trim removed 3 bases at V and 3 bases at J, leaving 2 bases unmatched. Germline V gene lookup returns CDR1 WSHSY and CDR2 SAAADI. The CDR3 contains 14 residues. The CDR3 DNA is TGCGCCAGCAGTGAAGGGACAGTCAATCAGCCCCAGCATTTT. Its translation: CASSEGTVNQPQHF.

The chain joins TRBV29-1 to TRBJ2-5; D remains unclear. The CDR3 spans 12 residues. With 7 bases removed from V and 2 bases from J, the gap between germline ends came to 11 bases. Germline V CDR1 and CDR2: SQVTM, ANQGSEA. The CDR3 DNA reads as TGCAGCGCCCGAAGGCGGCAAGAGACCCAGTACTTC. It is translated as CSARRRQETQYF.

With regard to this clone: In the same sample, other DNA sequences code for this CDR3. The chain combines TRBV19 with TRBJ2-5; TRBD2 is a possible D gene (6 bases). V lost 5 bases, J lost 5 bases, and 15 bases lay in between. Per germline, CDR1 LNHDA and CDR2 SQIVND (reference sequence). The CDR3 runs to 14 residues. In DNA form, the CDR3 reads TGTGCCAGTAGTTACCGGGATGCGGGGGAGACCCAGTACTTC. Residues: CASSYRDAGETQYF.

This clone was seen a handful of times. The chain joins TRBV2 to TRBJ2-7; D unclear. Germline V lookup: CDR1 SNHLY, CDR2 FYNNEI. Trimming shortened V by 5 bases and J by 5 bases, and 10 bases separated the two germline ends. The CDR3 loop spans 12 amino acids. CDR3 sequence reads: CASSQMRNEQYF. In nucleotides, the CDR3 is TGTGCCAGCAGTCAAATGCGCAACGAGCAGTACTTC.

V usage is TRBV12-5 and J usage is TRBJ2-5; 9 nucleotides line up with TRBD1. CDR1 and CDR2 (germline): LGHNT, FRNRAP. This CDR3 is 13 amino acids long. The trim removed 6 bases at V and 5 bases at J, leaving 4 bases unmatched. CDR3 in DNA: TGTGCTAGTGGGACCGGACAGGGGGAGACCCAGTACTTC. Residues: CASGTGQGETQYF. The full variable domain, with the rest looked up from reference TRBV12-5 and TRBJ2-5, is DARVTQTPRHKVTEMGQEVTMRCQPILGHNTVFWYRQTMMQGLELLAYFRNRAPLDDSGMPKDRFSAEMPDATLATLKIQPSEPRDSAVYFCASGTGQGETQYFGPGTRLLVL.

V and J are TRBV28 and TRBJ1-5; D gene unclear. Trimming pared 4 bases from V and 5 bases from J, leaving 12 bases between. The CDR3 spans 14 residues. Germline CDR1 reads MDHEN; CDR2 reads SYDVKM. DNA of the CDR3: TGTGCCAGCAGTTCAGCCCCGAGGGATCAGCCCCAGCATTTT. Translating it yields CASSSAPRDQPQHF. Complete variable domain (other parts from reference TRBV28 and TRBJ1-5): DVKVTQSSRYLVKRTGEKVFLECVQDMDHENMFWYRQDPGLGLRLIYFSYDVKMKEKGDIPEGYSVSREKKERFSLILESASTNQTSMYLCASSSAPRDQPQHFGDGTRLSIL.

This chain joins TRBV9 and TRBJ2-1, with 11 nucleotides matching TRBD1. Germline CDR1 reads SGDLS; CDR2 reads YYNGEE. The V gene end was trimmed by 4 bases and the J gene end by 7 bases; junction bases not matched to a gene: 10. The CDR3 contains 16 residues. The CDR3 nucleotides are TGTGCCAGCAGCTCTGCAGGGACAGGGGGAATGAATGAGCAGTTCTTC. It is translated as CASSSAGTGGMNEQFF.